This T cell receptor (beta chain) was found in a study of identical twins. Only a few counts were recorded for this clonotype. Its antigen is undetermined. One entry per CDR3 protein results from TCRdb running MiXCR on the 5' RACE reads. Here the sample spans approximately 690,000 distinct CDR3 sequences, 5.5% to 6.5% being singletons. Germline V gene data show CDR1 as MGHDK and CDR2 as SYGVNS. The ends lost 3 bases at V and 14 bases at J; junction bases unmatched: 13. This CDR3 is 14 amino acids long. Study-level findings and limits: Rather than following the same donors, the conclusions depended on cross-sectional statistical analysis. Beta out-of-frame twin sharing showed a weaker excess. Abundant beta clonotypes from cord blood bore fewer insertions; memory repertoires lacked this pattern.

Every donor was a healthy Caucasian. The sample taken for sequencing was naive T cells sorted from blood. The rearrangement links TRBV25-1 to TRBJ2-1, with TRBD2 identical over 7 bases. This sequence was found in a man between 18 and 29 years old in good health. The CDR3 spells CASSDSGRAVVEFF. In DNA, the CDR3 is TGTGCCAGCAGTGATTCGGGGAGGGCCGTGGTTGAGTTCTTC.